This TCR beta chain emerged from a study of control samples from healthy donors and cancer patients. V lost 1 base and J lost 2, with 12 bases in between. CDR1 SGHRS and CDR2 YFSETQ come from the germline V gene. This CDR3 has 15 residues. Profiling relied on immunoSEQ multiplex PCR, and the TCRdb table lists in-frame clones only, not all of them. The repertoire includes around 110,000 clones, 75% to 90% of them detected once, and approximately 1% sits in the top ten. The clonotype comes from a woman between 45 and 60 years old with colorectal cancer. The chain links TRBV5-1 to TRBJ1-2; D unresolved. The sequenced material came from PBMCs. CDR3 sequence (DNA): TGCGCCAGCAGCTTGAGTGTTTCACAGAACTATGGCTACACCTTC. Protein product: CASSLSVSQNYGYTF.